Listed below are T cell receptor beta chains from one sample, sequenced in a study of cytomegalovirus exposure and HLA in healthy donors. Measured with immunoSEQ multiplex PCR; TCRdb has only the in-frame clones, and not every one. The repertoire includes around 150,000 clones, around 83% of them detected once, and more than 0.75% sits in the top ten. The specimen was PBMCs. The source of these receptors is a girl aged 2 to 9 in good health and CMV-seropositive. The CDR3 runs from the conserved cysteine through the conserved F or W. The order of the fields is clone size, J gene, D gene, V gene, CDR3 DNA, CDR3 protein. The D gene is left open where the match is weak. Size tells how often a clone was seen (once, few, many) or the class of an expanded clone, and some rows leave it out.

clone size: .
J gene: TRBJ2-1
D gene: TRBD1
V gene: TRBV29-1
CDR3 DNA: TGCAGCGTTGCGGGACAGTTCGAATATGAGCAGTTCTTC
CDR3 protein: CSVAGQFEYEQFF

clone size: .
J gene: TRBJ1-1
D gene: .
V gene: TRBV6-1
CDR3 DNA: TGTGCCAGCAGTCCCCGAGGGTCCACTGAAGCTTTCTTT
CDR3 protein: CASSPRGSTEAFF

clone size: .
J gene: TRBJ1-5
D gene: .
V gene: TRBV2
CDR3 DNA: TGTGCCAGCAGTGATAATGGGGGCGGCAATCAGCCCCAGCATTTT
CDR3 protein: CASSDNGGGNQPQHF

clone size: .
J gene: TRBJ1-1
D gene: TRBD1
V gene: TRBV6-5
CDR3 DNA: TGTGCCAGCAGCCGACAGGGAAGGCCGGCTGAAGCTTTCTTT
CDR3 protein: CASSRQGRPAEAFF

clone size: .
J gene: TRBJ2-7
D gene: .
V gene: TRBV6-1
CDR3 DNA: TGTGCCAGTAGGGGCCCCGAGCAGTACTTC
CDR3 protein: CASRGPEQYF

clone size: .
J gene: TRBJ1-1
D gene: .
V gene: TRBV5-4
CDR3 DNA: TGTGCCAGCAGCCTCTCGGACACTGAAGCTTTCTTT
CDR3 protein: CASSLSDTEAFF

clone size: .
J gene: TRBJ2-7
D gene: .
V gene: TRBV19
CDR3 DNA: TGTGCCAGTAGTAACTCAGGGGCCTCAATTTACGAGCAGTACTTC
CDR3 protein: CASSNSGASIYEQYF

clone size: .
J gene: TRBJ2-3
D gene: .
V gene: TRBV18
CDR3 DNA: TGTGCCAGCTCACCACCGGCGGGCCCTAGATCCGGGCCAGATACGCAGTATTTT
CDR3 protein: CASSPPAGPRSGPDTQYF

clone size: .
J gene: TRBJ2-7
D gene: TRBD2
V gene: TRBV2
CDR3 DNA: TGTGCCAGCGGAAGCGGGGGGGCCTACGAGCAGTACTTC
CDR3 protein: CASGSGGAYEQYF

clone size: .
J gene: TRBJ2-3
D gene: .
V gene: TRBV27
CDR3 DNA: TGTGCCAGCAGTTTACGGTTAGTTAGCTCGGGGGATACGCAGTATTTT
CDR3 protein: CASSLRLVSSGDTQYF

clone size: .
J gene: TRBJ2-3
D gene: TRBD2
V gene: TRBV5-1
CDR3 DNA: TGCGCCAGCAGCGCCGGGACTAGCGGCACAGATACGCAGTATTTT
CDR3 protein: CASSAGTSGTDTQYF

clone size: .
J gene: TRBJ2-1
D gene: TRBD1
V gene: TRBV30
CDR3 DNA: TGTGCCTGGCGGACAGGGCATGAGCAGTTCTTC
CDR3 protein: CAWRTGHEQFF

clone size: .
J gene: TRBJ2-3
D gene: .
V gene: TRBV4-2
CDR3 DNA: TGTGCCAGCAGCCAAGACGGGGTCGATACGCAGTATTTT
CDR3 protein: CASSQDGVDTQYF

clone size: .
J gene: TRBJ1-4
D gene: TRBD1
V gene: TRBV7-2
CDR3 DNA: TGTGCCAGCAGCTTGGACAGGGCAGATGAAAAACTGTTTTTT
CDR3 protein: CASSLDRADEKLFF

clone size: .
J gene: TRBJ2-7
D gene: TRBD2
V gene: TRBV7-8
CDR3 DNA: TGTGCCAGCAGCTACCTCCTAGCGGGAGGGAACTACGAGCAGTACTTC
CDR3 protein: CASSYLLAGGNYEQYF

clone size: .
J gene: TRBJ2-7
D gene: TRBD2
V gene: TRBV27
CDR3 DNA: TGTGCCAGCAGGGTAGGAGGCGGGGGGTTATACGAGCAGTACTTC
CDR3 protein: CASRVGGGGLYEQYF

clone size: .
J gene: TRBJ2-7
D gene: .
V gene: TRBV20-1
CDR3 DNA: TGCAGTGCTGGGACTGGCTACGAGCAGTACTTC
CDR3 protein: CSAGTGYEQYF

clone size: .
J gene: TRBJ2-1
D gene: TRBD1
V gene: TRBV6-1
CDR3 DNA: TGTGCCAGCAGTGAAAGGGACAGGGGAAATGAGCAGTTCTTC
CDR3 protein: CASSERDRGNEQFF

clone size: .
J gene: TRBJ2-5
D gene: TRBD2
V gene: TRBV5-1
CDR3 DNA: TGCGCCAGCAGCTTGGAGCGGGGCTTCCAAGAGACCCAGTACTTC
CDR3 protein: CASSLERGFQETQYF

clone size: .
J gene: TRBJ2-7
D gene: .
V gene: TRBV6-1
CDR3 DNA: TGTGCCAGCAGTGAACAGTTCTACGAGCAGTACTTC
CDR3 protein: CASSEQFYEQYF

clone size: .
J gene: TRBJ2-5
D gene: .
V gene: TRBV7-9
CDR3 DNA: TGTGCCAGCAGCTTAGTCGGGATGCGGGAGACCCAGTACTTC
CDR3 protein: CASSLVGMRETQYF

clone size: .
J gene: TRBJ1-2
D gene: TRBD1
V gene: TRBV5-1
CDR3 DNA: TGCGCCAGCAGCCGCTCCGGAATACAGGGGGCAAGGGGTGGCTACCCCTTC
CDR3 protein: CASSRSGIQGARGGYPF

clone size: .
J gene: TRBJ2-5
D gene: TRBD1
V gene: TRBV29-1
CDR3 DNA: TGCAGCGTCCACCGGGACAGGGGGCGTTCAGAGACCCAGTACTTC
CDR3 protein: CSVHRDRGRSETQYF

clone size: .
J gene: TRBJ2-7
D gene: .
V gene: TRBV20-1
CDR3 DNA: TGCAGCCCCGGGGGCTACGAGCAGTACTTC
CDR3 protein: CSPGGYEQYF

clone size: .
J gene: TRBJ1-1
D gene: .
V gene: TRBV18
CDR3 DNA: TGTGCCAGCTCACCGATGGGGTGGGAGAAGAACACTGAAGCTTTCTTT
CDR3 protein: CASSPMGWEKNTEAFF

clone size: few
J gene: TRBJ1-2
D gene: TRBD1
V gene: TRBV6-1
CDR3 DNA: TGTGCCAGCAGTGAGGACAGGGGGAGTAATGGCTACACCTTC
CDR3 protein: CASSEDRGSNGYTF

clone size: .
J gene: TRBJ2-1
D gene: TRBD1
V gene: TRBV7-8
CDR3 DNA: TGTGCCAGCAGCTTAGTGGCAGGGGGCCTGTCCTACAATGAGCAGTTCTTC
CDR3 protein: CASSLVAGGLSYNEQFF

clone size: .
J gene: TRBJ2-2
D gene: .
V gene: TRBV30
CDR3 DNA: TGTGCCTGGAGTGGACGCAGGGACGGGGAGCTGTTTTTT
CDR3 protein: CAWSGRRDGELFF

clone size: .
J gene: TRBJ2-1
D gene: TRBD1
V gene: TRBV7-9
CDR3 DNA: TGTGCCAGCAGCCGACCGACAGGGCCCCGAAGCTCCTACAATGAGCAGTTCTTC
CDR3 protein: CASSRPTGPRSSYNEQFF